The 13 T cell receptor beta chains below were found in one sample sequenced in a study of OX40 agonist ivuxolimab in advanced cancers. Libraries were built with the immunoSEQ multiplex PCR assay. Entries here come from immuneACCESS through TCRdb and include only in-frame sequences with V and J called. Some clones fail to appear in such tables; in the studies checked, an unresolved V gene covers under half of the shortfall, and the cause of the remainder is unknown. The sample contains 65,000 to 85,000 clones, approximately 85% of them found a single time. 2% to 3% of the sample comes from the top ten. The sample consisted of CD4+ or CD8+ T cells sorted from blood, taken in a trial of the OX40 agonist ivuxolimab. All receptors come from an adult with an advanced solid tumor such as melanoma, head and neck, liver or kidney cancer.

The V gene is TRBV28, the J gene TRBJ2-5; D possibly uses TRBD1 or TRBD2 (6 bases each). The V end lost 7 bases, the J end lost 5 bases, and 14 bases lay between the germline ends. CDR1 and CDR2 from the germline V gene are MDHEN and SYDVKM. This CDR3 region has 13 residues. CDR3 nucleotide sequence: TGTGCCAGCAAGGGGGGAAGGGAGGAGACCCAGTACTTC. Encoded protein: CASKGGREETQYF. The full variable domain, completed using reference TRBV28 and TRBJ2-5, is DVKVTQSSRYLVKRTGEKVFLECVQDMDHENMFWYRQDPGLGLRLIYFSYDVKMKEKGDIPEGYSVSREKKERFSLILESASTNQTSMYLCASKGGREETQYFGPGTRLLVL.

The chain recombines TRBV5-1 with TRBJ1-1; perhaps TRBD1 as D (5 bases). The CDR3 is 14 residues long. V lost 0 bases and J lost 4, with 10 bases in between. Looked up from germline, CDR1 is SGHRS and CDR2 is YFSETQ. The CDR3 DNA follows: TGCGCCAGCAGCTTGGCCGGGAGGGGCACTGAAGCTTTCTTT. Its protein product is CASSLAGRGTEAFF.

This clone was detected only once. The chain recombines TRBV28 with TRBJ1-1, with D tentatively TRBD1 (5 bases). Germline loops: CDR1 MDHEN, CDR2 SYDVKM. The V gene lost 7 bases and the J gene lost 7 bases, with 13 bases spanning the gap. This CDR3 region has 12 residues. The CDR3 is CASIDRGVEAFF. The CDR3 DNA reads TGTGCCAGCATTGATAGAGGGGTTGAAGCTTTCTTT.

This clone is labeled medium-sized (0.01 to 0.1%). The V call is TRBV5-1, the J call TRBJ2-7, with D possibly being TRBD1 (6 bases). CDR1 is SGHRS, CDR2 YFSETQ, per germline. Trimming shortened V by 4 bases and J by 4 bases, and 15 bases separated the two germline ends. CDR3 size: 14 residues. The CDR3 here is CASSTDSFGYEQYF. DNA of the CDR3: TGCGCCAGCAGCACGGACAGTTTTGGTTACGAGCAGTACTTC.

The chain is built from TRBV7-6 and TRBJ2-5; the D gene is possibly TRBD2 (6 bases). The V gene lost 2 bases and the J gene lost 5 bases, with 15 bases spanning the gap. This CDR3 comprises 15 residues. Germline-derived CDR1 and CDR2 are SGHVS and FNYEAQ. The CDR3 is CASSLFGGFEETQYF. The CDR3 DNA sequence: TGTGCCAGCAGCTTATTCGGGGGATTTGAGGAGACCCAGTACTTC.

The chain couples TRBV19 to TRBJ1-2; the match to TRBD1 covers 9 bases. Trimming at V came to 5 bases and at J to 8 bases, leaving 9 bases not matched to a gene. This CDR3 region has 14 residues. From germline, CDR1 is LNHDA and CDR2 SQIVND (reference sequence). The CDR3 is CASSGTGGATGYTF. CDR3 nucleotides: TGTGCCAGTAGTGGCACAGGGGGCGCTACGGGCTACACCTTC. Full variable domain (remainder filled in from reference TRBV19 and TRBJ1-2): DGGITQSPKYLFRKEGQNVTLSCEQNLNHDAMYWYRQDPGQGLRLIYYSQIVNDFQKGDIAEGYSVSREKKESFPLTVTSAQKNPTAFYLCASSGTGGATGYTFGSGTRLTVV.

The V gene is TRBV20-1, the J gene TRBJ2-5; D not certain. Germline-derived CDR1 and CDR2 are DFQATT and SNEGSKA (reference sequence). Trimming took 5 bases from V and 3 from J, leaving 7 bases between them. This CDR3 contains 11 residues. Here the CDR3 reads CSAQREETQYF. As DNA, the CDR3 is TGCAGTGCTCAACGGGAAGAGACCCAGTACTTC.

The V gene is TRBV10-1, the J gene TRBJ1-1; D unclear. Trimming took off 7 bases at V and 3 bases at J, with 12 bases between the two ends. CDR3 length: 13 amino acids. Germline lookup yields CDR1 WNHNN and CDR2 SYGVQD (reference sequence). CDR3 region: CASTRGRDTEAFF. The DNA for the CDR3 is TGCGCCAGCACGAGAGGTAGGGACACTGAAGCTTTCTTT.

V gene TRBV9 combines with J gene TRBJ1-1; 8 positions match TRBD1. The J segment lost 5 bases and the V segment lost 4 bases, leaving 7 bases of the junction unmatched. This CDR3 contains 14 residues. From germline, CDR1 is SGDLS and CDR2 YYNGEE. The CDR3: CASSRQGRGTEAFF. The CDR3 bases are TGTGCCAGCAGCCGACAGGGGAGGGGAACTGAAGCTTTCTTT.

This clone was observed a handful of times. The chain joins TRBV7-9 to TRBJ2-2, with D unresolved. Deletions cut 6 bases from V and 10 bases from J, with 12 bases between. The CDR3 loop spans 12 amino acids. Germline loops: CDR1 SEHNR, CDR2 FQNEAQ (reference sequence). CDR3 coding DNA: TGTGCCAGCAGGCCCGACGGTCCGGAGCTGTTTTTT. This gives the protein CASRPDGPELFF.

V and J are TRBV7-3 and TRBJ2-3; 7 bases agree with TRBD1. The length of the CDR3 is 14 residues. J lost 5 bases, V lost 8 bases, and 10 bases had no gene match. CDR1 SGHTA and CDR2 FQGTGA come from the germline V gene. DNA for the CDR3: TGTGCCAGCGGACCTACAGGGGCGGGAGATACGCAGTATTTT. Translating gives CASGPTGAGDTQYF.

This clone turned up a few times. This chain's CDR3 is CASSPSTGEDSPLHF. The CDR3 DNA follows: TGTGCCAGCTCACCATCGACAGGGGAGGATTCACCCCTCCACTTT. This chain uses TRBV18 with TRBJ1-6; TRBD1 matches at 8 bases. With V trimmed by 2 bases and J by 8 bases, 5 bases remained unmatched. In germline, CDR1 is KGHSH, CDR2 LQKENI. The CDR3 length is 15 residues.

This clone was seen a single time. The V gene is TRBV4-1, the J gene TRBJ1-4, with 10 bases lining up with TRBD1. CDR3 length equals 16 residues. Germline lookup yields CDR1 MGHRA and CDR2 YSYEKL. V shed 3 bases, J shed 8 bases, and the junction held 9 bases outside the gene matches. CDR3 residues: CASSQGTDRGREKLFF. CDR3 sequence (DNA): TGCGCCAGCAGCCAGGGCACTGACAGGGGGCGAGAAAAACTGTTTTTT.